One sample yielded the 18 T cell receptor beta chains listed below, sequenced in a study of cytomegalovirus exposure and HLA in healthy donors. Primers for the PCR totalled 60 Vbeta and 13 Jbeta. Produced via immunoSEQ multiplex PCR; TCRdb's table is partial and in-frame only. The table lists under 200,000 clones, 70% to 80% of them singletons. Input material: PBMCs. These receptors all come from a man aged 50-60 years in good health and CMV-seropositive.

The gene calls are TRBV5-1 and TRBJ1-2, with D perhaps TRBD1 (6 bases). Per the germline V gene, CDR1 is SGHRS and CDR2 is YFSETQ. V was trimmed by 4 bases and J by 0 bases, leaving 10 bases between them. The CDR3 totals 14 residues. In DNA, the CDR3 is TGCGCCAGCAGCCCGGACAGATCTAACTATGGCTACACCTTC. The encoded protein is CASSPDRSNYGYTF.

The chain is built from TRBV11-2 and TRBJ2-3; no firm D call. The CDR3 is 13 residues long. V was pared by 6 bases and J by 6 bases, with 13 bases between. CDR1 SGHAT and CDR2 FQNNGV come from the germline V gene. This CDR3 is CASRSLLSDTQYF. DNA of the CDR3: TGTGCCAGCAGGTCTCTTCTCTCGGATACGCAGTATTTT.

This clone was detected once. V gene TRBV30 combines with J gene TRBJ1-4; 10 bases are a match to TRBD1. Germline V gives CDR1 GTSNPN, CDR2 SVGIG (reference sequence). This CDR3 region has 14 residues. V dropped 1 base and J dropped 8; count of bases not matched to a gene: 4. The CDR3 here is CAWSGDRGREKLFF. CDR3 coding DNA: TGTGCCTGGAGTGGGGACAGGGGAAGGGAAAAACTGTTTTTT.

The chain uses TRBV7-3 and TRBJ1-1, with 8 positions matching TRBD1. V was clipped by 4 bases and J by 0 bases; unmatched bases: 7. The CDR3 is 16 residues long. Germline CDR1 is SGHTA and CDR2 is FQGTGA. The CDR3 protein is CASSSDRGGMNTEAFF. In DNA form, the CDR3 reads TGTGCCAGCAGCTCCGACAGGGGTGGCATGAACACTGAAGCTTTCTTT.

This clone was counted a few times. The chain is built from TRBV19 and TRBJ2-3; TRBD2 matches 8 bases. This CDR3 spans 16 amino acids. V was pared by 10 bases and J by 0 bases, with 12 bases of the junction left unmatched. Looked up from germline, CDR1 is LNHDA and CDR2 is SQIVND (reference sequence). CDR3 loop: CATRWGSGDSTDTQYF. As DNA, the CDR3 is TGTGCCACAAGATGGGGTAGCGGGGATAGCACAGATACGCAGTATTTT.

This clone appeared a single time. The V gene is TRBV4-3, the J gene TRBJ1-5, with a weak D call TRBD1 (5 bases). V was trimmed by 0 bases and J by 1 base, leaving 16 bases between them. The CDR3 has 18 amino acids. From germline, CDR1 is LGHNA and CDR2 YSLEER. Here the CDR3 DNA reads TGCGCCAGCAGCCAAGACAGGGTGGGGATAGGAAGCAATCAGCCCCAGCATTTT. It translates to CASSQDRVGIGSNQPQHF.

This clone was counted only a few times. The CDR3 reads CASSVGRRMNTEAFF. The CDR3 coding sequence is TGTGCCAGCAGCGTAGGGCGGCGAATGAACACTGAAGCTTTCTTT. V usage is TRBV9 and J usage is TRBJ1-1; D unresolved. With 0 bases removed from V and 0 bases from J, the gap between germline ends came to 9 bases. This CDR3 region has 15 residues. Germline V gene sequence: CDR1 SGDLS, CDR2 YYNGEE.

The rearrangement links TRBV4-2 to TRBJ2-7; 14 positions agree with TRBD2. V dropped 1 base and J dropped 2; count of bases not matched to a gene: 4. CDR1 and CDR2 from the germline V gene are LGHNA and YNFKEQ. The CDR3 length is 17 residues. In DNA, the CDR3 is TGTGCCAGCAGCCAAGCCGCGGGACTAGCGGGGGCCTACGAGCAGTACTTC. It translates to CASSQAAGLAGAYEQYF.

This clone was detected a few times. The chain combines TRBV11-2 with TRBJ1-4; D is perhaps TRBD1 (6 bases). The germline V and J ends were trimmed by 6 bases and 4 bases, with 12 bases remaining between them. The CDR3 consists of 14 residues. Per germline, CDR1 SGHAT and CDR2 FQNNGV. CDR3 nucleotide sequence: TGTGCCAGCAGACAGGGCATCGGTAATGAAAAACTGTTTTTT. Its translation: CASRQGIGNEKLFF.

The rearrangement joins TRBV30 to TRBJ1-2; the D gene is possibly TRBD1 (6 bases). V was trimmed by 4 bases and J by 8 bases, leaving 17 bases between them. CDR1 and CDR2 from the germline V gene are GTSNPN and SVGIG (reference sequence). The CDR3 length is 13 residues. This chain's CDR3 is CAWILQGLKGYTF. The CDR3 DNA is TGTGCCTGGATCCTACAGGGTTTGAAGGGCTACACCTTC.

This chain joins TRBV2 and TRBJ1-3, with D possibly TRBD1 on 6 matching bases. CDR1 is SNHLY, CDR2 FYNNEI, per germline. The CDR3 length is 15 residues. Trimming pared 6 bases from V and 1 base from J, leaving 13 bases between. CDR3 residues: CASSAQGTSGNTIYF. As DNA, the CDR3 is TGTGCCAGCAGCGCACAGGGTACATCTGGAAACACCATATATTTT.

V is TRBV11-3 and J is TRBJ2-7; D might be TRBD1 (6 bases). Germline V CDR1 and CDR2: SGHNT, YENEEA. Trimming shortened V by 6 bases and J by 0 bases, and 15 bases separated the two germline ends. The CDR3 is 15 residues long. The CDR3 loop is CASSQHSQGSYEQYF. In DNA form, the CDR3 reads TGTGCCAGCAGTCAACATTCACAGGGCTCCTACGAGCAGTACTTC.

The chain combines TRBV4-3 with TRBJ2-3, with 9 bases aligning to TRBD1. The CDR3 runs 14 residues. V lost 4 bases, J lost 3 bases, and 2 bases stayed unmatched. Per the germline V gene, CDR1 is LGHNA and CDR2 is YSLEER. CDR3 nucleotides: TGCGCCAGCAGCCTGGGACAGGGTACAGATACGCAGTATTTT. Translated: CASSLGQGTDTQYF.

A single count supports this clone. The rearrangement uses TRBV4-3 and TRBJ1-2, with D uncertain. The length of the CDR3 is 16 residues. Between the trimmed V and J ends, which lost 1 base and 4 bases, there was a span of 16 bases. CDR1 and CDR2 from the germline V gene are LGHNA and YSLEER. In DNA, the CDR3 is TGCGCCAGCAGCCAAGTGGGAGCCGAGGGCGGCTATGGCTACACCTTC. Residues: CASSQVGAEGGYGYTF.

This clone came up a few times. The genes are TRBV15 and TRBJ1-6; possibly TRBD1 for D (5 bases). Between the trimmed V and J ends, which lost 8 bases and 2 bases, there was a span of 16 bases. Germline CDR1 reads LNHNV; CDR2 reads YYDKDF (reference sequence). The CDR3 is 16 residues long. For the CDR3, the DNA is TGTGCCACCGACAAAGGGGAGGGCGCCTATAATTCACCCCTCCACTTT. This gives the protein CATDKGEGAYNSPLHF.

The chain carries TRBV5-1 and TRBJ1-2; D remains ambiguous. This CDR3 is built from 13 residues. The V gene's germline CDR1 is SGHRS and CDR2 YFSETQ. Deletions cut 8 bases from V and 2 bases from J, with 13 bases between. CDR3 bases: TGCGCCAGTGCATTTGGCAGAAACTATGGCTACACCTTC. It codes for CASAFGRNYGYTF.

CDR3: CARYALDRQGRYGYTF. For the CDR3, the DNA is TGTGCCAGATACGCTTTAGACCGACAGGGACGGTATGGCTACACCTTC. J is TRBJ1-2 and V is TRBV2; the match to TRBD1 covers 7 bases. This CDR3 spans 16 amino acids. Looked up from germline, CDR1 is SNHLY and CDR2 is FYNNEI. V trimming: 9 bases; J trimming: 5 bases; junction bases outside the gene matches: 18.

The J gene is TRBJ1-6, the V gene TRBV11-3, with D unclear. Germline CDR1 reads SGHNT; CDR2 reads YENEEA. CDR3 length: 17 residues. V was clipped by 6 bases and J by 5 bases, with 20 bases between them. The CDR3 DNA reads as TGTGCCAGCAGTTCCCCCGTAGCCGGAGACCATAATTCACCCCTCCACTTT. This sequence encodes CASSSPVAGDHNSPLHF.